Each of the 9 T cell receptor beta chains below was sequenced from the same sample in a study of blood T cell repertoires in COVID-19. Clones were read by immunoSEQ multiplex PCR, and TCRdb kept only the in-frame ones, dropping some. Among over 130,000 clones listed, about 87% were seen once. The sample taken for sequencing was peripheral blood. These receptors were collected from a human donor in a cohort sampled during active COVID-19.

The rearrangement links TRBV4-2 to TRBJ2-2; possibly TRBD1 for D (5 bases). The CDR3 spans 18 residues. Trimming removed 0 bases at V and 1 base at J, with 15 bases between. Germline V gene lookup returns CDR1 LGHNA and CDR2 YNFKEQ. For the CDR3, the DNA is TGTGCCAGCAGCCAAGAAGGCAGGGCCCTAAGGAACACCGGGGAGCTGTTTTTT. Translating gives CASSQEGRALRNTGELFF.

The gene calls are TRBV15 and TRBJ2-7, with 10 bases aligning to TRBD1. Germline V CDR1 and CDR2: LNHNV, YYDKDF (reference sequence). Trimming took 5 bases from V and 4 from J; bases not matched to a gene: 2. CDR3 length: 13 amino acids. The CDR3 reads CATSRTGGYEQYF. As DNA, the CDR3 is TGTGCCACCAGCCGGACAGGGGGGTACGAGCAGTACTTC.

This clone was counted a single time. The chain links TRBV2 to TRBJ1-5; D remains unclear. The CDR3 covers 14 residues. Trimming removed 3 bases at V and 2 bases at J, with 8 bases between. Per germline, CDR1 SNHLY and CDR2 FYNNEI. CDR3 sequence (DNA): TGTGCCAGCAGTGAGTCGAGTGGCAATCAGCCCCAGCATTTT. It encodes CASSESSGNQPQHF.

The genes are TRBV24-1 and TRBJ2-1, with 8 positions matching TRBD1. CDR1 KGHDR and CDR2 SFDVKD come from the germline V gene. With 12 bases clipped from V and 5 bases from J, the junction kept 5 bases outside the gene matches. The CDR3 is made up of 12 amino acids. CDR3 DNA: TGTGCCGTACAGGGGGGTGACAATGAGCAGTTCTTC. Protein sequence: CAVQGGDNEQFF.

This chain links TRBV4-1 with TRBJ1-5; D uncertain. The length of the CDR3 is 17 residues. CDR1 is MGHRA and CDR2 is YSYEKL in the germline V gene. The V and J ends lost 4 bases and 1 base respectively, with 17 bases between them. The CDR3 protein is CASSLSGWEGSNQPQHF. CDR3 sequence (DNA): TGCGCCAGCAGCCTAAGCGGCTGGGAGGGAAGCAATCAGCCCCAGCATTTT.

This clone was found once. V usage is TRBV6-5 and J usage is TRBJ1-5; 9 bases are shared with TRBD1. The V gene's germline CDR1 is MNHEY and CDR2 SVGAGI. This CDR3 is built from 14 residues. V was clipped by 5 bases and J by 13 bases; unmatched bases: 12. In DNA form, the CDR3 reads TGTGCCAGCAGTCGGACAGGGGCCGCCTCTCAACAGCATTTT. It encodes CASSRTGAASQQHF.

CDR3 region: CAWKLQGAGNQPQHF. The CDR3 coding sequence is TGTGCCTGGAAATTACAGGGGGCTGGGAATCAGCCCCAGCATTTT. The V and J genes are TRBV30 and TRBJ1-5, with 9 bases lining up with TRBD1. The CDR3 runs 15 residues. Germline CDR1 GTSNPN, CDR2 SVGIG (reference sequence). Losses at the gene ends were 4 bases for V and 4 bases for J; bases not matched to a gene: 8.

The chain is built from TRBV28 and TRBJ1-1, with 7 bases fitting TRBD1. The CDR3 spans 15 residues. V trimming: 4 bases; J trimming: 12 bases; junction bases outside the gene matches: 17. The germline CDR1 and CDR2 sequences are MDHEN and SYDVKM. As DNA, the CDR3 is TGTGCCAGCAGTTCCACCGGGATGAGGGGGCGCGGGACTTTCTTT. Translated: CASSSTGMRGRGTFF.

This chain uses TRBV24-1 with TRBJ2-3; D possibly corresponds to TRBD2 (8 bases). This CDR3 spans 17 amino acids. Between the trimmed V and J ends, which lost 4 bases and 0 bases, there was a span of 16 bases. The germline V gene has CDR1 KGHDR and CDR2 SFDVKD. CDR3 sequence (DNA): TGTGCCACCAGTGAAGGGGGCGGGGGGCCTAGCACAGATACGCAGTATTTT. Translation gives CATSEGGGGPSTDTQYF.